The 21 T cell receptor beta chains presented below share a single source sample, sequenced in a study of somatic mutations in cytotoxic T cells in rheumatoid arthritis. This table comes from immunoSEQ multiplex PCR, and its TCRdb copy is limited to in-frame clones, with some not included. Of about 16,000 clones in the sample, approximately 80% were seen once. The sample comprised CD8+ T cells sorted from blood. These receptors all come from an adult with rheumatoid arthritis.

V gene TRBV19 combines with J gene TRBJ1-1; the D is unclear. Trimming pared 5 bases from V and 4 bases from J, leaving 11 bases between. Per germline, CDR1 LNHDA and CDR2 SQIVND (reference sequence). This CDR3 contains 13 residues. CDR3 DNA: TGTGCCAGTAGTGTAGGCCAGTTCACTGAAGCTTTCTTT. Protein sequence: CASSVGQFTEAFF.

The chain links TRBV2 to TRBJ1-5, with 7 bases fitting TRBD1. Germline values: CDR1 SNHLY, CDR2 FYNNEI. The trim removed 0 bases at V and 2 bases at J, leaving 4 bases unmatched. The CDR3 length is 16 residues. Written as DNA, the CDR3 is TGTGCCAGCAGTGAAGCGGAGGGGGCCGGCAATCAGCCCCAGCATTTT. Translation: CASSEAEGAGNQPQHF.

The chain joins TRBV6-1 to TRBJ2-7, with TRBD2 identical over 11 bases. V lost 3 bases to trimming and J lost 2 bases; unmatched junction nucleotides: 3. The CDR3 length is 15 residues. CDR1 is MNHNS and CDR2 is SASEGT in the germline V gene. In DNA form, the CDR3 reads TGTGCCAGCAGTGATAGACTAGCGGGGCCCTACGAGCAGTACGTC. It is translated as CASSDRLAGPYEQYV.

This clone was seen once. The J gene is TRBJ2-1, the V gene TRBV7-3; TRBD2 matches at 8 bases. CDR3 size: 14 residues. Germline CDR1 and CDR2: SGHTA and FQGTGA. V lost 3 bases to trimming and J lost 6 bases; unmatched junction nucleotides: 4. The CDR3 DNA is TGTGCCAGCAGCTTGGGCGGGGGGTTCAATGAGCAGTTCTTC. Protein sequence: CASSLGGGFNEQFF. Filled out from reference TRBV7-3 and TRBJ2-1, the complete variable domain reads GAGVSQTPSNKVTEKGKYVELRCDPISGHTALYWYRQSLGQGPEFLIYFQGTGAADDSGLPNDRFFAVRPEGSVSTLKIQRTERGDSAVYLCASSLGGGFNEQFFGPGTRLTVL.

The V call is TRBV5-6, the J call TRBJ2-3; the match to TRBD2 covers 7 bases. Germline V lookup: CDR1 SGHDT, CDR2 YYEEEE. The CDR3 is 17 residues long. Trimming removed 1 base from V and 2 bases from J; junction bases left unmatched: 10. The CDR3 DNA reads TGTGCCAGCAGCTTGTTTGCGGGGGACCCGACCACAGATACGCAGTATTTT. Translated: CASSLFAGDPTTDTQYF.

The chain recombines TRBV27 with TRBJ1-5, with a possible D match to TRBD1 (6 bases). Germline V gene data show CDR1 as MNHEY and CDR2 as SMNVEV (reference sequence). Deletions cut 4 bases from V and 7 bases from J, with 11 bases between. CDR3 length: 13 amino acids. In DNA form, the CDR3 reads TGTGCCAGCAGTTACAGGGAAGAACAGCCCCAGCATTTT. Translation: CASSYREEQPQHF.

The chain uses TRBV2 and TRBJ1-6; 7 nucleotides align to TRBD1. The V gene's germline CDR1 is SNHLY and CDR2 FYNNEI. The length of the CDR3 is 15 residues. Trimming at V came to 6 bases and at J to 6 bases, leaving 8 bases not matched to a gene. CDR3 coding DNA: TGTGCCAGCAGAAAGGGGGCTGGGGTTAATTCACCCCTCCACTTT. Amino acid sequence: CASRKGAGVNSPLHF.

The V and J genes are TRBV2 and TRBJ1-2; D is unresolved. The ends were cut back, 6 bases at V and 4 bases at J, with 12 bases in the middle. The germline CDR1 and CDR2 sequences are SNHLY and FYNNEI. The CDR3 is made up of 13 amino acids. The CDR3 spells CASSHIVGYGYTF. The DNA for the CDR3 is TGTGCCAGCAGCCACATAGTAGGCTATGGCTACACCTTC.

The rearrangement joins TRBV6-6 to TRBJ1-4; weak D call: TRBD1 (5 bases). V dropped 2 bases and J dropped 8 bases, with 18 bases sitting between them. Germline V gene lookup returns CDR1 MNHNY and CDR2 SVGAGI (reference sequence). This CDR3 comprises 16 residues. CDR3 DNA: TGTGCCAGCAGTTACGGCACAGGACTTCTGGAGGAAAAACTGTTTTTT. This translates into CASSYGTGLLEEKLFF.

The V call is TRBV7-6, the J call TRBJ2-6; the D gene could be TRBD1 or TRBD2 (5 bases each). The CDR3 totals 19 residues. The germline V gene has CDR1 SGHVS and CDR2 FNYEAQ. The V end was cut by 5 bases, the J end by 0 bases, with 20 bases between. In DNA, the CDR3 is TGTGCCAGCAGCGTCGGGACCGATCTTGTTTACTCTGGGGCCAACGTCCTGACTTTC. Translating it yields CASSVGTDLVYSGANVLTF.

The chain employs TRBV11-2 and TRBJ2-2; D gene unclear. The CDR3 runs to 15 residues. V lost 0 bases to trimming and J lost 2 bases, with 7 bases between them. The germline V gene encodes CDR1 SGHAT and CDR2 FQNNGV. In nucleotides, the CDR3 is TGTGCCAGCAGCTTAGAAGGCGGCAACACCGGGGAGCTGTTTTTT. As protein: CASSLEGGNTGELFF.

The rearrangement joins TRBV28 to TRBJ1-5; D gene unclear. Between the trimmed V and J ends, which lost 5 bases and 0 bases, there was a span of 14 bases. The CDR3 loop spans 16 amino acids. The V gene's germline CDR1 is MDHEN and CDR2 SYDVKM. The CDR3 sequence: CASSIPRPYSNQPQHF. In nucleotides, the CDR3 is TGTGCCAGCAGTATCCCGAGACCGTATAGCAATCAGCCCCAGCATTTT.

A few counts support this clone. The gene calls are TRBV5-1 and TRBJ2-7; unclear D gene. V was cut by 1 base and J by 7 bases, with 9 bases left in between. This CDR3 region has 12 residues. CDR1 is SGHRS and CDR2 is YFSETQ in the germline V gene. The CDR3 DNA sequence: TGCGCCAGCAGCTTGCGGCCGGAAGAGCAGTACTTC. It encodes CASSLRPEEQYF.

Written as DNA, the CDR3 is TGTGCCAGCAGCGGATTTGGGGGGCACAATCAGCCCCAGCATTTT. Its protein is CASSGFGGHNQPQHF. The chain links TRBV28 to TRBJ1-5; D is perhaps TRBD1 (6 bases). Germline lookup yields CDR1 MDHEN and CDR2 SYDVKM. The V end lost 6 bases, the J end lost 3 bases, and 15 bases lay between the germline ends. The CDR3 runs to 15 residues.

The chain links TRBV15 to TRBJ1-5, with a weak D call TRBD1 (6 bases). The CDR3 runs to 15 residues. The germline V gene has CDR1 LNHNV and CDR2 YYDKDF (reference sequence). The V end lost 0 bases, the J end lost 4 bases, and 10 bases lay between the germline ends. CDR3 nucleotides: TGTGCCACCAGCAGAGACGGGACACTAAATCAGCCCCAGCATTTT. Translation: CATSRDGTLNQPQHF. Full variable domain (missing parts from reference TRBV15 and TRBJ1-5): DAMVIQNPRYQVTQFGKPVTLSCSQTLNHNVMYWYQQKSSQAPKLLFHYYDKDFNNEADTPDNFQSRRPNTSFCFLDIRSPGLGDTAMYLCATSRDGTLNQPQHFGDGTRLSIL.

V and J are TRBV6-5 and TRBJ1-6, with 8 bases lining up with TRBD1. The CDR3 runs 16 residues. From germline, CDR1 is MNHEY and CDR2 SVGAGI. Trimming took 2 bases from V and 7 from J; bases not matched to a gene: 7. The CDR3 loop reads CASSYKRDRLNSPLHF. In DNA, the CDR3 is TGTGCCAGCAGTTACAAAAGGGACAGGCTCAATTCACCCCTCCACTTT.

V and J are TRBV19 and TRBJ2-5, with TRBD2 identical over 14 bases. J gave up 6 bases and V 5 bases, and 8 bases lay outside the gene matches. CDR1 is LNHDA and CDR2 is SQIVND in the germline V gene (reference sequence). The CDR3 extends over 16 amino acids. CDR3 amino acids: CASSETSGGAEKTQYF. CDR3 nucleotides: TGTGCCAGTAGTGAGACTAGCGGGGGGGCCGAGAAGACCCAGTACTTC.

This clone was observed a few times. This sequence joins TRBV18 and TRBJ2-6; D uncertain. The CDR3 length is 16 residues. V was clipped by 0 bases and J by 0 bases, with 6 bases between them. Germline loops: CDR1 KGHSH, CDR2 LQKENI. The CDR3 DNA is TGTGCCAGCTCACCACCCCAGTTCTCTGGGGCCAACGTCCTGACTTTC. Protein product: CASSPPQFSGANVLTF. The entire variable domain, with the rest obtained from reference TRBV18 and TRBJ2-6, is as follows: NAGVMQNPRHLVRRRGQEARLRCSPMKGHSHVYWYRQLPEEGLKFMVYLQKENIIDESGMPKERFSAEFPKEGPSILRIQQVVRGDSAAYFCASSPPQFSGANVLTFGAGSRLTVL.

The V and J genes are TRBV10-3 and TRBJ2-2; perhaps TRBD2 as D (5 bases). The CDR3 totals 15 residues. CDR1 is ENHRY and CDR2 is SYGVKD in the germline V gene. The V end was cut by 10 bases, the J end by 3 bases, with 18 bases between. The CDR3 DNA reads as TGTGCCAGCAGATCACTAGAGAAGCACACCGGGGAGCTGTTTTTT. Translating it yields CASRSLEKHTGELFF.

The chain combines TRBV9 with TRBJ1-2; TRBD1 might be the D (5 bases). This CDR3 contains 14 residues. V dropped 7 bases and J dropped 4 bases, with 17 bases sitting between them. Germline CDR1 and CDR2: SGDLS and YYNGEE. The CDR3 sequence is CASSAGDVIYGYTF. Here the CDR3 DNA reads TGTGCCAGCTCGGCGGGGGATGTAATCTATGGCTACACCTTC.

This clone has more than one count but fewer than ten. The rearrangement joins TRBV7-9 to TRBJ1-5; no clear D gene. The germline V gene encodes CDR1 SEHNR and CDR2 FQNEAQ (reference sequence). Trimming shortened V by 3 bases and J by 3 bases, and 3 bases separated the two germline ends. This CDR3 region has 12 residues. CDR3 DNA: TGTGCCAGCAGCTTTTCCAATCAGCCCCAGCATTTT. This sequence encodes CASSFSNQPQHF.